Listed here are 28 T cell receptor beta chains from one sample, sequenced in a study of blood T cell repertoires in COVID-19. Sequencing used immunoSEQ multiplex PCR; TCRdb keeps in-frame clones, though not all of them. The table lists around 160,000 clones, about 82% of them singletons. The sequenced sample was peripheral blood. These receptors were collected from a woman in her 40s with active or convalescent COVID-19.

The chain combines TRBV30 with TRBJ1-2; D possibly corresponds to TRBD1 (5 bases). The germline V and J ends were trimmed by 2 bases and 8 bases, with 15 bases remaining between them. This CDR3 contains 13 residues. Germline lookup yields CDR1 GTSNPN and CDR2 SVGIG (reference sequence). The CDR3 nucleotides are TGTGCCTGGAGTCCGGCGGGGACGAGGGGCTACACCTTC. It translates to CAWSPAGTRGYTF.

The chain has TRBV15 and TRBJ2-7; TRBD1 matches 9 bases. Germline CDR1 reads LNHNV; CDR2 reads YYDKDF (reference sequence). This CDR3 contains 15 residues. The J segment lost 2 bases and the V segment lost 3 bases, leaving 5 bases of the junction unmatched. CDR3 DNA: TGTGCCACCAGCAGCCTTTGGACAGGGGCCTACGAGCAGTACTTC. Protein sequence: CATSSLWTGAYEQYF.

The chain carries TRBV28 and TRBJ2-7; D possibly corresponds to TRBD1 (6 bases). V was trimmed by 5 bases and J by 6 bases, leaving 20 bases between them. CDR1 is MDHEN and CDR2 is SYDVKM in the germline V gene. This CDR3 region has 15 residues. CDR3 amino acids: CASSPPPGHLSEQYF. As DNA, the CDR3 is TGTGCCAGCAGTCCCCCCCCGGGACACCTTAGCGAGCAGTACTTC.

The CDR3 reads CASSPRPGLAGLGIQYF. CDR3 nucleotides: TGTGCCAGCAGCCCCCGACCGGGACTAGCGGGATTGGGCATTCAGTACTTC. The genes are TRBV7-2 and TRBJ2-4; TRBD2 matches at 13 bases. CDR3 length: 17 residues. V shed 5 bases and J 9 bases; nucleotides not matched to a gene: 13. Germline V gives CDR1 SGHTA, CDR2 FQGNSA. Looking up the rest from reference TRBV7-2 and TRBJ2-4 gives the full variable domain: GAGVSQSPSNKVTEKGKDVELRCDPISGHTALYWYRQSLGQGLEFLIYFQGNSAPDKSGLPSDRFSAERTGGSVSTLTIQRTQQEDSAVYLCASSPRPGLAGLGIQYFGAGTRLSVL.

V is TRBV11-2 and J is TRBJ1-2; D is ambiguous. Trimming left V 5 bases short and J 7 bases short, with 14 bases between. CDR1 is SGHAT, CDR2 FQNNGV, per germline. CDR3 length: 13 residues. The CDR3 spells CASSRPTEFGYTF. CDR3 sequence (DNA): TGTGCCAGCAGCCGACCAACAGAGTTTGGCTACACCTTC.

The V and J genes are TRBV28 and TRBJ2-7, with 11 bases matching TRBD1. The CDR3 has 14 residues. The J segment lost 4 bases and the V segment lost 10 bases, leaving 9 bases of the junction unmatched. Per germline, CDR1 MDHEN and CDR2 SYDVKM. The CDR3 sequence: CATHRTGGRYEQYF. CDR3 DNA: TGTGCCACCCACCGGACAGGGGGCCGTTACGAGCAGTACTTC.

The chain carries TRBV5-1 and TRBJ1-2, with 8 nucleotides matching TRBD1. The J segment lost 1 base and the V segment lost 0 bases, leaving 5 bases of the junction unmatched. The CDR3 has 16 amino acids. CDR1 is SGHRS and CDR2 is YFSETQ in the germline V gene. For the CDR3, the DNA is TGCGCCAGCAGCTTGGGGGGGACAGGCATTAACTATGGCTACACCTTC. It yields the protein CASSLGGTGINYGYTF.

This chain joins TRBV11-2 and TRBJ1-2; D is perhaps TRBD1 (5 bases). The V end lost 2 bases, the J end lost 8 bases, and 18 bases lay between the germline ends. The CDR3 spans 15 residues. Germline CDR1 reads SGHAT; CDR2 reads FQNNGV. CDR3: CASSLLGGAPRGYTF. The CDR3 nucleotides are TGTGCCAGCAGCTTATTGGGAGGGGCACCCAGGGGCTACACCTTC.

The chain has TRBV10-2 and TRBJ1-4; 7 bases agree with TRBD1. CDR3 length: 15 residues. Trimming took 6 bases from V and 2 from J; bases not matched to a gene: 6. The germline V gene has CDR1 WSHSY and CDR2 SAAADI. Here the CDR3 DNA reads TGCGCCAGCAGCGTCCGGGACAGCACTAATGAAAAACTGTTTTTT. This gives the protein CASSVRDSTNEKLFF.

J is TRBJ1-1 and V is TRBV21-1; no check of the table's D call, TRBD1, against the DNA was made. TRBV21-1 counts as a pseudogene. The CDR3 sequence is 18 residues long. The CDR3 loop reads CASSKVAAGESKAYEAFF. In DNA, the CDR3 is TGTGCCAGCAGCAAAGTCGCGGCAGGGGAGTCTAAGGCTTATGAAGCTTTCTTT.

This clone was recorded once. This chain connects TRBV15 to TRBJ2-7; 9 bases fit TRBD1. V shed 2 bases and J 3 bases; nucleotides not matched to a gene: 5. CDR3 length: 15 residues. Germline assignment: CDR1 LNHNV and CDR2 YYDKDF (reference sequence). CDR3 region: CATSRTGQGGYEQYF. The DNA for the CDR3 is TGTGCCACCAGCAGAACGGGACAGGGTGGCTACGAGCAGTACTTC.

This clone was found once. This chain uses TRBV18 with TRBJ1-2; 8 nucleotides line up with TRBD1. Looked up from germline, CDR1 is KGHSH and CDR2 is LQKENI. Unmatched junction bases numbered 6, after V lost 5 bases and J lost 4 bases. The CDR3 sequence is 14 residues long. The CDR3 bases are TGTGCCAGCTCAACAGGGGGGGGATCCTATGGCTACACCTTC. Translated, it gives CASSTGGGSYGYTF.

The rearrangement uses TRBV10-2 and TRBJ1-4; tentative D call: TRBD1 (6 bases). The V end was cut by 3 bases, the J end by 5 bases, with 10 bases between. There are 14 residues in the CDR3. Germline loops: CDR1 WSHSY, CDR2 SAAADI. DNA of the CDR3: TGCGCCAGCAGTGAAGCAGGGGAGAATGAAAAACTGTTTTTT. Its translation is CASSEAGENEKLFF.

The chain joins TRBV7-2 to TRBJ1-6; TRBD1 agrees at 9 bases. Germline CDR1 and CDR2: SGHTA and FQGNSA. The CDR3 totals 15 residues. Losses at the gene ends were 4 bases for V and 7 bases for J; bases not matched to a gene: 5. For the CDR3, the DNA is TGTGCCAGCAGCTGGACAGGGGTTGGAAATTCACCCCTCCACTTT. This translates into CASSWTGVGNSPLHF.

This clone was seen just once. The genes are TRBV27 and TRBJ1-2, with D possibly being TRBD1 (6 bases). V lost 3 bases to trimming and J lost 3 bases, with 11 bases between them. Per the germline V gene, CDR1 is MNHEY and CDR2 is SMNVEV (reference sequence). CDR3 length equals 14 residues. The CDR3, as DNA: TGTGCCAGCAGTTTGAACAGGGCCTACTATGGCTACACCTTC. Its translation: CASSLNRAYYGYTF.

The chain carries TRBV29-1 and TRBJ1-2; 10 bases align to TRBD1. Germline CDR1 is SQVTM and CDR2 is ANQGSEA. The CDR3 runs to 14 residues. The V segment lost 7 bases and the J segment 1 base; nucleotides outside the gene matches: 6. The CDR3 protein is CSARGQGNNYGYTF. The DNA of the CDR3 is TGCAGCGCCAGGGGACAGGGGAATAACTATGGCTACACCTTC.

V usage is TRBV5-4 and J usage is TRBJ1-1, with TRBD1 as a possible D gene (5 bases). Germline V gene sequence: CDR1 SGHNT, CDR2 YYREEE (reference sequence). The CDR3 spans 13 residues. V lost 4 bases, J lost 5 bases, and 12 bases lay in between. The CDR3 DNA follows: TGTGCCAGCAGCCTGGATAGGGGAACTGAAGCTTTCTTT. This encodes CASSLDRGTEAFF.

The rearrangement uses TRBV19 and TRBJ1-2, with D perhaps TRBD1 (6 bases). There are 13 residues in the CDR3. Germline CDR1 LNHDA, CDR2 SQIVND (reference sequence). The V end lost 5 bases, the J end lost 4 bases, and 11 bases lay between the germline ends. The CDR3 loop reads CASSDRSSYGYTF. CDR3 bases: TGTGCCAGTAGTGACAGGTCTAGCTATGGCTACACCTTC. Filled out from reference TRBV19 and TRBJ1-2, the complete variable domain reads DGGITQSPKYLFRKEGQNVTLSCEQNLNHDAMYWYRQDPGQGLRLIYYSQIVNDFQKGDIAEGYSVSREKKESFPLTVTSAQKNPTAFYLCASSDRSSYGYTFGSGTRLTVV.

This clone was found a few times. The chain couples TRBV21-1 to TRBJ1-2; the table's D call of TRBD1 was not tested on the DNA. TRBV21-1 is recorded as a pseudogene. The CDR3 totals 15 residues. The DNA for the CDR3 is TGTGCCAGCAGCAAAACTGTTCAGGGGTACTATGGCTACACCTTC. It translates to CASSKTVQGYYGYTF.

This chain joins TRBV18 and TRBJ1-6; D is possibly TRBD1 (6 bases). This CDR3 contains 14 residues. Between the trimmed V and J ends, which lost 4 bases and 6 bases, there was a span of 10 bases. Germline CDR1 reads KGHSH; CDR2 reads LQKENI. In nucleotides, the CDR3 is TGTGCCAGCTCACAAACAGGGTTTAATTCACCCCTCCACTTT. Amino acids: CASSQTGFNSPLHF.

V usage is TRBV30 and J usage is TRBJ2-2; no definite D call. V lost 4 bases, J lost 6 bases, and 6 bases lay in between. The CDR3 extends over 11 amino acids. From germline, CDR1 is GTSNPN and CDR2 SVGIG (reference sequence). This CDR3 reads CAWTPAGELFF. The CDR3 DNA reads TGTGCCTGGACCCCTGCCGGGGAGCTGTTTTTT.

The V and J genes are TRBV6-5 and TRBJ1-2; 8 bases line up with TRBD1. V was pared by 5 bases and J by 9 bases, with 11 bases of the junction left unmatched. The CDR3 runs to 14 residues. Looked up from germline, CDR1 is MNHEY and CDR2 is SVGAGI. CDR3 sequence (DNA): TGTGCCAGCAGTACCGGACAGGGACGCTGGAGCTACACCTTC. Translated: CASSTGQGRWSYTF.

A few counts support this clone. This chain uses TRBV10-3 with TRBJ2-1; 9 positions agree with TRBD1. J gave up 5 bases and V 0 bases, and 8 bases lay outside the gene matches. There are 17 residues in the CDR3. Germline V CDR1 and CDR2: ENHRY, SYGVKD. CDR3 DNA sequence: TGTGCCATCAGTGAGTCGCCTCTGGGACAGGGACACAATGAGCAGTTCTTC. Translating it yields CAISESPLGQGHNEQFF.

The chain combines TRBV7-2 with TRBJ1-2; the D gene is possibly TRBD1 (5 bases). The germline V gene encodes CDR1 SGHTA and CDR2 FQGNSA. This CDR3 spans 15 amino acids. The V gene lost 2 bases and the J gene lost 2 bases, with 12 bases spanning the gap. The CDR3 loop reads CASSLSQGGNYGYTF. In DNA, the CDR3 is TGTGCCAGCAGCTTAAGCCAGGGAGGGAACTATGGCTACACCTTC.

The chain has TRBV7-9 and TRBJ1-1; TRBD1 matches at 9 bases. CDR1 is SEHNR and CDR2 is FQNEAQ in the germline V gene (reference sequence). The CDR3 covers 15 residues. V lost 4 bases to trimming and J lost 8 bases; unmatched junction nucleotides: 11. This CDR3 is CASSSSGTGIEEAFF. The DNA for the CDR3 is TGTGCCAGCAGCTCCTCGGGGACAGGGATAGAGGAAGCTTTCTTT.

The chain employs TRBV7-9 and TRBJ2-7; 13 bases map to TRBD2. V shed 5 bases and J 2 bases; nucleotides not matched to a gene: 9. The CDR3 is 17 amino acids. Per germline, CDR1 SEHNR and CDR2 FQNEAQ (reference sequence). The CDR3 here is CASSGGTSGTTAYEQYF. The CDR3 region has the DNA TGTGCCAGCAGCGGAGGGACTAGCGGGACAACCGCCTACGAGCAGTACTTC.

This clone was seen once. V usage is TRBV2 and J usage is TRBJ2-3, with no clear D. V lost 10 bases and J 1 base, leaving 18 bases between the germline ends. Per the germline V gene, CDR1 is SNHLY and CDR2 is FYNNEI. The CDR3 extends over 15 amino acids. CDR3 bases: TGTGCCATCAGAGCAATTAGCTCTGGCACAGATACGCAGTATTTT. It codes for CAIRAISSGTDTQYF. Combining the CDR3 with reference TRBV2 and TRBJ2-3 gives the whole variable domain EPEVTQTPSHQVTQMGQEVILRCVPISNHLYFYWYRQILGQKVEFLVSFYNNEISEKSEIFDDQFSVERPDGSNFTLKIRSTKLEDSAMYFCAIRAISSGTDTQYFGPGTRLTVL.

J is TRBJ1-2 and V is TRBV19; 7 positions match TRBD1. The CDR3 covers 16 residues. Germline V gene sequence: CDR1 LNHDA, CDR2 SQIVND (reference sequence). Trimming took 1 base from V and 2 from J; bases not matched to a gene: 7. CDR3 sequence (DNA): TGTGCCAGTAGTATAGGGACGACAGGGTCCAACTATGGCTACACCTTC. Translating it yields CASSIGTTGSNYGYTF. The full variable domain, with the rest looked up from reference TRBV19 and TRBJ1-2, is DGGITQSPKYLFRKEGQNVTLSCEQNLNHDAMYWYRQDPGQGLRLIYYSQIVNDFQKGDIAEGYSVSREKKESFPLTVTSAQKNPTAFYLCASSIGTTGSNYGYTFGSGTRLTVV.